This T cell receptor beta chain comes out of a study of yellow fever vaccine responses in identical twins. This CDR3 spans 12 amino acids. Germline V gene sequence: CDR1 DFQATT, CDR2 SNEGSKA (reference sequence). V lost 0 bases, J lost 10 bases, and 13 bases lay in between. TCRdb processed the RT-PCR reads anew with MiXCR; each CDR3 protein has one entry. Among about 23,000 distinct CDR3 sequences, roughly 80% were seen once, and the ten largest hold 4% to 5.5%. The chain uses TRBV20-1 and TRBJ2-7; D is unresolved. Sequenced material: T cells from blood (PBMCs), unsorted or a sorted subset (not recorded which), taken before or after yellow fever vaccination (not recorded which). The TCR was taken from a woman under 30 who received the yellow fever vaccine. The DNA for the CDR3 is TGCAGTGCTAGAGATGGTCGGTACGGACAGTACTTC. It yields the protein CSARDGRYGQYF.